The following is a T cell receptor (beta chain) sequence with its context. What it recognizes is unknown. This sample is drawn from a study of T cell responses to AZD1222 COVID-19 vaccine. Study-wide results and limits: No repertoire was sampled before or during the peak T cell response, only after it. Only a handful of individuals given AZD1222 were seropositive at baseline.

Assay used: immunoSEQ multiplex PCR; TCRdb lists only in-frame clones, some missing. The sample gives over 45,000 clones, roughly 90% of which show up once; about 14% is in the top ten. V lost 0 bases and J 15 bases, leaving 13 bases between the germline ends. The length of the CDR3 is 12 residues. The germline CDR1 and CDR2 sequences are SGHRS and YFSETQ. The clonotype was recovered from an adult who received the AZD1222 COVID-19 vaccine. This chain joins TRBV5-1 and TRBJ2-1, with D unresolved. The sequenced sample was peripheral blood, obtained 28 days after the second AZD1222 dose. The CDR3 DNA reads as TGCGCCAGCAGCTTGGAGGCGCGGAGTATGTTCTTC. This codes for CASSLEARSMFF. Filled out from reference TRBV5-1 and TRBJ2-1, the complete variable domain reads KAGVTQTPRYLIKTRGQQVTLSCSPISGHRSVSWYQQTPGQGLQFLFEYFSETQRNKGNFPGRFSGRQFSNSRSEMNVSTLELGDSALYLCASSLEARSMFFGPGTRLTVL.